The sequence of this T cell receptor beta chain was determined in a study of T cell repertoires in cytomegalovirus infection. TCRdb recomputed calls from the reads with MiXCR, one row per CDR3 protein. This table holds a few hundred thousand distinct CDR3 sequences, about 20% found once. This clonotype turned up a few times. Its antigen is currently unknown. V was clipped by 3 bases and J by 2 bases; unmatched bases: 8. The CDR3 is 17 residues long. Germline CDR1 and CDR2: KGHDR and SFDVKD. V gene TRBV24-1 combines with J gene TRBJ2-2; 7 positions agree with TRBD2. This sequence was found in a human donor in good health (CMV status not recorded). Some clones in this sample may be carry-over from other donors' samples. The input for sequencing was cultured PBMCs, taken from culture after CMV antigen stimulation. The CDR3 is CATSDTKTSRNTGELFF. CDR3 coding DNA: TGTGCCACCAGTGATACAAAGACTAGCAGAAACACCGGGGAGCTGTTTTTT.